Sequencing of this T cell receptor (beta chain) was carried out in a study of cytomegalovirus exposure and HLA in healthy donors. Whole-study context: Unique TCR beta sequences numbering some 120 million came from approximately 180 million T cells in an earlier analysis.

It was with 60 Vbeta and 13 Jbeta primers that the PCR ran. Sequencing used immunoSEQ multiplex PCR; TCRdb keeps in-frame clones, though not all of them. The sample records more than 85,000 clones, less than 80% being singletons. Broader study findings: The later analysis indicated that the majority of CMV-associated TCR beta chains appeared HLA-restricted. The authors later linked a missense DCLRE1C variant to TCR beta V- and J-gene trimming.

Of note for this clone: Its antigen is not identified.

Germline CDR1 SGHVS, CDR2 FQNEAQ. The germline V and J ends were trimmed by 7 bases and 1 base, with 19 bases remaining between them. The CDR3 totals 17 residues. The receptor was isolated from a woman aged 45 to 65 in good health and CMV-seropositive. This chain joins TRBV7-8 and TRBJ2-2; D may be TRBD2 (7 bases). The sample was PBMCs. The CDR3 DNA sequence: TGTGCCAGCACCCTCTTAGGGGGGGCCGGGAACACCGGGGAGCTGTTTTTT. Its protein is CASTLLGGAGNTGELFF.